This passage covers 25 T cell receptor beta chains from one sample sequenced in a study of PD-1 and CTLA-4 blockade in melanoma. The repertoire was sequenced with immunoSEQ multiplex PCR; TCRdb's copy has only in-frame clones and lacks some. The sample includes about 31,000 clones, more than 85% of them seen just once. The sequencing used CD8+ T cells from peripheral blood, collected from a patient given anti-PD-1 treatment. The source is a human donor with melanoma.

This chain joins TRBV28 and TRBJ2-7; D gene uncertain. The CDR3 totals 14 residues. The germline V and J ends were trimmed by 3 bases and 5 bases, with 14 bases remaining between them. Germline V gives CDR1 MDHEN, CDR2 SYDVKM. The CDR3 DNA follows: TGTGCCAGCAGTTTCGCCGGAGTCACGGACGAGCAGTACTTC. Translating it yields CASSFAGVTDEQYF.

The gene calls are TRBV2 and TRBJ2-2, with D unresolved. The V and J ends lost 4 bases and 4 bases respectively, with 13 bases between them. The germline V gene encodes CDR1 SNHLY and CDR2 FYNNEI. The CDR3 has 15 residues. DNA for the CDR3: TGTGCCAGCAGTGGTCAAGGGTATCGCACCGGGGAGCTGTTTTTT. Protein product: CASSGQGYRTGELFF.

V usage is TRBV19 and J usage is TRBJ2-7; D gene unclear. V gave up 4 bases and J gave up 4 bases, with 14 bases separating them. The length of the CDR3 is 14 residues. Per the germline V gene, CDR1 is LNHDA and CDR2 is SQIVND (reference sequence). CDR3: CASSTGPGSYEQYF. The CDR3 DNA reads TGTGCCAGTAGTACCGGACCCGGGTCATACGAGCAGTACTTC.

The chain links TRBV3-1 (or the pseudogene TRBV3-2) to TRBJ1-1; D is undetermined. Per the germline V gene, CDR1 is LGHDT and CDR2 is YNNKEL (reference sequence). CDR3 length: 12 residues. The V and J ends lost 4 bases and 1 base respectively, with 4 bases between them. The CDR3 DNA is TGTGCCAGCAGCCCCGGGAACACTGAAGCTTTCTTT. Translation: CASSPGNTEAFF.

V and J are TRBV13 and TRBJ2-7; TRBD1 aligns across 8 bases. Germline V gene lookup returns CDR1 PRHDT and CDR2 FYEKMQ (reference sequence). V lost 3 bases to trimming and J lost 2 bases; unmatched junction nucleotides: 3. CDR3 length: 14 residues. For the CDR3, the DNA is TGTGCCAGCAGCTTGGGACAGGCGCCCTACGAGCAGTACTTC. Amino acids: CASSLGQAPYEQYF.

V is TRBV15 and J is TRBJ2-7; D might be TRBD2 (6 bases). The V gene lost 3 bases and the J gene lost 1 base, with 10 bases spanning the gap. The CDR3 loop spans 14 amino acids. Per germline, CDR1 LNHNV and CDR2 YYDKDF (reference sequence). CDR3 sequence reads: CATSSVGGSYEQYF. Here the CDR3 DNA reads TGTGCCACCAGCAGTGTTGGGGGGTCCTACGAGCAGTACTTC. The variable domain in full, with the rest retrieved from reference TRBV15 and TRBJ2-7, is DAMVIQNPRYQVTQFGKPVTLSCSQTLNHNVMYWYQQKSSQAPKLLFHYYDKDFNNEADTPDNFQSRRPNTSFCFLDIRSPGLGDTAMYLCATSSVGGSYEQYFGPGTRLTVT.

This clone appeared a single time. The rearrangement uses TRBV4-1 and TRBJ1-1; 8 nucleotides agree with TRBD1. The CDR3 is made up of 15 amino acids. J gave up 1 base and V 1 base, and 2 bases lay outside the gene matches. Germline CDR1 is MGHRA and CDR2 is YSYEKL. CDR3 DNA: TGCGCCAGCAGCCAAGTGACAGGGGCGAACACTGAAGCTTTCTTT. It is translated as CASSQVTGANTEAFF.

The rearrangement uses TRBV7-9 and TRBJ1-4, with D unresolved. The CDR3 has 14 amino acids. The V end was cut by 2 bases, the J end by 0 bases, with 4 bases between. From germline, CDR1 is SEHNR and CDR2 FQNEAQ (reference sequence). CDR3 amino acids: CASSLQATNEKLFF. Here the CDR3 DNA reads TGTGCCAGCAGCTTACAAGCAACTAATGAAAAACTGTTTTTT.

V and J are TRBV11-3 and TRBJ1-1; D is unresolved. CDR1 is SGHNT and CDR2 is YENEEA in the germline V gene. The CDR3 has 13 amino acids. V was clipped by 1 base and J by 1 base, with 4 bases between them. CDR3 DNA sequence: TGTGCCAGCAGCTTAGGAGGGAACACTGAAGCTTTCTTT. Amino acids: CASSLGGNTEAFF.

The chain links TRBV6-5 to TRBJ1-5; D is unclear. The V gene lost 10 bases and the J gene lost 0 bases, with 13 bases spanning the gap. Germline V CDR1 and CDR2: MNHEY, SVGAGI. The CDR3 consists of 14 residues. CDR3 bases: TGTGCCACCCGGCGACCCCGTAGCAATCAGCCCCAGCATTTT. Translating it yields CATRRPRSNQPQHF.

The chain carries TRBV28 and TRBJ2-7; 8 bases match TRBD1. J lost 5 bases, V lost 6 bases, and 9 bases had no gene match. This CDR3 is 14 amino acids long. Germline CDR1 is MDHEN and CDR2 is SYDVKM. In nucleotides, the CDR3 is TGTGCCAGCAGCCCCCCCGGACAGGGAGACGAGCAGTACTTC. It is translated as CASSPPGQGDEQYF.

The genes are TRBV7-8 and TRBJ2-1; TRBD2 aligns across 7 bases. The trim removed 1 base at V and 3 bases at J, leaving 3 bases unmatched. From germline, CDR1 is SGHVS and CDR2 FQNEAQ. This CDR3 has 15 amino acids. CDR3 nucleotide sequence: TGTGCCAGCAGCTTAGATGGGACTATCTACAATGAGCAGTTCTTC. Amino acids: CASSLDGTIYNEQFF.

The J gene is TRBJ1-5, the V gene TRBV30; D is perhaps TRBD1 (6 bases). The CDR3 covers 14 residues. Germline V gene data show CDR1 as GTSNPN and CDR2 as SVGIG (reference sequence). The V end lost 1 base, the J end lost 7 bases, and 14 bases lay between the germline ends. The CDR3 loop is CAWSEGRGRQPQHF. CDR3 DNA sequence: TGTGCCTGGAGTGAGGGCAGGGGAAGACAGCCCCAGCATTTT.

The V and J genes are TRBV4-1 and TRBJ2-2; D is unresolved. The CDR3 has 15 residues. Trimming left V 1 base short and J 5 bases short, with 11 bases between. Germline lookup yields CDR1 MGHRA and CDR2 YSYEKL. The CDR3: CASSQGPEVTGELFF. DNA for the CDR3: TGCGCCAGCAGCCAAGGGCCCGAAGTGACCGGGGAGCTGTTTTTT.

This clone showed up just a few times. Other DNA sequences in this specimen translate into the identical CDR3. The CDR3 DNA is TGCGCCAGCAGCGGAAGCGGGGGGTACAATGAGCAGTTCTTC. Protein sequence: CASSGSGGYNEQFF. The chain carries TRBV5-1 and TRBJ2-1; 9 nucleotides match TRBD2. The J segment lost 4 bases and the V segment lost 4 bases, leaving 3 bases of the junction unmatched. The CDR3 is made up of 14 amino acids. Germline V gene data show CDR1 as SGHRS and CDR2 as YFSETQ.

The chain uses TRBV7-9 and TRBJ2-1, with 9 positions matching TRBD2. This CDR3 region has 15 residues. With V trimmed by 3 bases and J by 8 bases, 8 bases remained unmatched. CDR1 and CDR2 from the germline V gene are SEHNR and FQNEAQ (reference sequence). DNA for the CDR3: TGTGCCAGCAGCTTCCTAGCGGGACCCCTAGATGAGCAGTTCTTC. It codes for CASSFLAGPLDEQFF. Filled out from reference TRBV7-9 and TRBJ2-1, the complete variable domain reads DTGVSQNPRHKITKRGQNVTFRCDPISEHNRLYWYRQTLGQGPEFLTYFQNEAQLEKSRLLSDRFSAERPKGSFSTLEIQRTEQGDSAMYLCASSFLAGPLDEQFFGPGTRLTVL.

The chain employs TRBV19 and TRBJ2-1, with 7 bases lining up with TRBD2. The length of the CDR3 is 15 residues. V trimming: 10 bases; J trimming: 3 bases; junction bases outside the gene matches: 12. Germline loops: CDR1 LNHDA, CDR2 SQIVND (reference sequence). The DNA for the CDR3 is TGTGCCACCCACCCTTCTAGCGGAGGCTACAATGAGCAGTTCTTC. It is translated as CATHPSSGGYNEQFF.

The rearrangement uses TRBV15 and TRBJ1-5, with 7 nucleotides matching TRBD1. V lost 1 base to trimming and J lost 6 bases; unmatched junction nucleotides: 18. Germline values: CDR1 LNHNV, CDR2 YYDKDF (reference sequence). CDR3 length: 19 amino acids. Here the CDR3 reads CATSRVAGRGRGFLQPQHF. The CDR3 nucleotides are TGTGCCACCAGCAGAGTGGCGGGCCGGGGCAGGGGGTTTCTTCAGCCCCAGCATTTT.

This rearrangement joins TRBV7-8 to TRBJ2-7; 15 bases agree with TRBD2. Trimming removed 0 bases from V and 2 bases from J; junction bases left unmatched: 5. Germline V gene lookup returns CDR1 SGHVS and CDR2 FQNEAQ. The CDR3 spans 18 residues. CDR3 bases: TGTGCCAGCAGCTTAGCGCGGGGACTAGCGGGGGGAGCCTACGAGCAGTACTTC. Encoded protein: CASSLARGLAGGAYEQYF.

This clone was seen a single time. The chain combines TRBV14 with TRBJ1-3; 9 nucleotides match TRBD1. Germline CDR1 SGHDN, CDR2 FVKESK. Germline trimming cut 1 base from V and 8 bases from J; bases unmatched to any gene: 3. The CDR3 runs to 14 residues. CDR3 loop: CASSQAGQGHTIYF. DNA of the CDR3: TGTGCCAGCAGCCAAGCCGGACAGGGGCACACCATATATTTT.

This clone was picked up one time. The chain carries TRBV19 and TRBJ2-7; tentatively, D is TRBD2 (5 bases). The V and J ends lost 2 bases and 4 bases respectively, with 15 bases between them. Per germline, CDR1 LNHDA and CDR2 SQIVND (reference sequence). The CDR3 sequence is 15 residues long. CDR3 amino acids: CASSISSGKSYEQYF. DNA of the CDR3: TGTGCCAGTAGTATATCTTCCGGGAAGTCTTACGAGCAGTACTTC.

The CDR3 sequence is CASSSQLSPYNEQFF. The CDR3 DNA is TGTGCCAGTAGTTCGCAATTGTCCCCCTACAATGAGCAGTTCTTC. The chain has TRBV19 and TRBJ2-1, with D unclear. The CDR3 is made up of 15 amino acids. Deletions cut 5 bases from V and 2 bases from J, with 13 bases between. Germline loops: CDR1 LNHDA, CDR2 SQIVND (reference sequence).

This chain joins TRBV25-1 and TRBJ1-2, with a possible D match to TRBD1 (6 bases). The CDR3 runs to 13 residues. Trimming took off 6 bases at V and 3 bases at J, with 11 bases between the two ends. Germline assignment: CDR1 MGHDK and CDR2 SYGVNS. DNA for the CDR3: TGTGCCAGCAGCGCCGGGACACACTATGGCTACACCTTC. This gives the protein CASSAGTHYGYTF.

This clone was counted once. The CDR3 reads CASSWGLAAYEQYF. The CDR3 nucleotides are TGTGCCAGCAGTTGGGGGCTAGCGGCTTACGAGCAGTACTTC. This chain joins TRBV6-2 or TRBV6-3 and TRBJ2-7; tentative D call: TRBD2 (7 bases). The CDR3 runs to 14 residues. Germline values: CDR1 MNHEY, CDR2 SVGEGT. The V end lost 4 bases, the J end lost 4 bases, and 14 bases lay between the germline ends.

V usage is TRBV3-1 (or the pseudogene TRBV3-2) and J usage is TRBJ2-3; D is unclear. The CDR3 length is 12 residues. V was pared by 3 bases and J by 5 bases, with 6 bases between. The germline CDR1 and CDR2 sequences are LGHDT and YNNKEL (reference sequence). The CDR3 region is CASSHERDTQYF. CDR3 bases: TGTGCCAGCAGCCATGAAAGAGATACGCAGTATTTT.